Each of the 31 T cell receptor beta chains below was sequenced from the same sample in a study of T cell repertoires in cytomegalovirus infection. From the reads, TCRdb called clonotypes with MiXCR, one entry per CDR3 protein. This table has approximately 490,000 distinct CDR3 sequences, approximately 10% appearing once. Sequencing was performed on PBMCs. Every receptor here comes from a human donor in good health (CMV status not recorded). Some clones in this sample may be carry-over from other donors' samples.

This clonotype was counted once. V gene TRBV18 combines with J gene TRBJ1-3, with D perhaps matching TRBD1 (5 bases). V was cut by 4 bases and J by 1 base, with 14 bases left in between. Germline loops: CDR1 KGHSH, CDR2 LQKENI. The CDR3 has 16 amino acids. Here the CDR3 reads CASSLTGRPSGNTIYF. Here the CDR3 DNA reads TGTGCCAGCTCACTTACGGGACGACCGTCTGGAAACACCATATATTTT. The complete variable domain, with remaining parts taken from reference TRBV18 and TRBJ1-3, reads NAGVMQNPRHLVRRRGQEARLRCSPMKGHSHVYWYRQLPEEGLKFMVYLQKENIIDESGMPKERFSAEFPKEGPSILRIQQVVRGDSAAYFCASSLTGRPSGNTIYFGEGSWLTVV.

This clonotype was observed at least ten times. The CDR3 nucleotides are TGCGCCAGCAGTCCCGGGCTGGGGGGGGAGCCCCAGCATTTT. Encoded protein: CASSPGLGGEPQHF. The rearrangement joins TRBV5-1 to TRBJ1-5, with a weak D call TRBD1 (5 bases). With 5 bases removed from V and 8 bases from J, the gap between germline ends came to 17 bases. This CDR3 has 14 amino acids. Germline CDR1 reads SGHRS; CDR2 reads YFSETQ.

This clonotype has at least ten counts. The J gene is TRBJ2-1, the V gene TRBV7-8; the D gene is possibly TRBD2 (5 bases). V lost 1 base and J lost 7, with 14 bases in between. This CDR3 region has 15 residues. The germline CDR1 and CDR2 sequences are SGHVS and FQNEAQ. CDR3 in amino acids: CASSLGRLRANEQFF. CDR3 coding DNA: TGTGCCAGCAGCTTAGGGAGACTGAGGGCGAATGAGCAGTTCTTC. Looking up the rest from reference TRBV7-8 and TRBJ2-1 gives the full variable domain: GAGVSQSPRYKVAKRGQDVALRCDPISGHVSLFWYQQALGQGPEFLTYFQNEAQLDKSGLPSDRFFAERPEGSVSTLKIQRTQQEDSAVYLCASSLGRLRANEQFFGPGTRLTVL.

There are many counts of this clonotype. J is TRBJ1-2 and V is TRBV6-1; 7 bases are shared with TRBD1. Germline lookup yields CDR1 MNHNS and CDR2 SASEGT. This CDR3 is built from 13 residues. Trimming took 5 bases from V and 4 from J; bases not matched to a gene: 4. The chain's CDR3 is CASSRDSFYGYTF. As DNA, the CDR3 is TGTGCCAGCAGTCGGGACAGCTTCTATGGCTACACCTTC.

This clonotype was detected many times. The rearrangement joins TRBV20-1 to TRBJ2-7, with 7 bases aligning to TRBD1. J was trimmed by 3 bases and V by 6 bases; bases with no gene match: 17. CDR1 is DFQATT and CDR2 is SNEGSKA in the germline V gene (reference sequence). This CDR3 comprises 16 residues. CDR3 in amino acids: CSAQPGQPQSGYEQYF. The CDR3 DNA follows: TGCAGTGCCCAACCGGGACAGCCACAGTCGGGCTACGAGCAGTACTTC.

Comments on this clonotype: A junction boundary mismatches the germline segment, possibly from a read error. The rearrangement uses TRBV20-1 and TRBJ2-3, with D tentatively TRBD2 (7 bases). The germline V gene encodes CDR1 DFQATT and CDR2 SNEGSKA (reference sequence). The CDR3 runs to 17 residues. The chain's CDR3 is CGARDYRRGPSTDTQYF. CDR3 nucleotide sequence: TGCGGTGCTAGAGACTATAGGCGGGGGCCTAGCACAGATACGCAGTATTTT.

This clonotype came up a few times. The V call is TRBV5-6, the J call TRBJ2-4; 8 bases match TRBD1. This CDR3 region has 17 residues. CDR1 is SGHDT and CDR2 is YYEEEE in the germline V gene. Trimming took 4 bases from V and 10 from J; bases not matched to a gene: 19. CDR3 DNA sequence: TGTGCCAGCAGCCTTTACGGTGATACAGGGGGATCGGTTATTCAGTACTTC. This sequence encodes CASSLYGDTGGSVIQYF.

In this sample, this clonotype turned up many times. This rearrangement joins TRBV2 to TRBJ1-5, with D possibly TRBD1 on 5 matching bases. This CDR3 is 15 amino acids long. Trimming cost V 7 bases and J 0 bases, with 13 bases left between them. CDR1 and CDR2 (germline): SNHLY, FYNNEI. This chain's CDR3 is CASTSPGGSNQPQHF. In DNA, the CDR3 is TGTGCCAGCACCTCGCCGGGGGGTAGCAATCAGCCCCAGCATTTT.

This clonotype has only one observation. The CDR3 sequence is CASSPLRRASKTDTDTQYF. In nucleotides, the CDR3 is TGTGCCAGCAGCCCCCTCCGGAGGGCCTCCAAAACCGACACAGATACGCAGTATTTT. The chain uses TRBV14 and TRBJ2-3, with a weak D call TRBD2 (6 bases). V lost 4 bases, J lost 2 bases, and 25 bases lay in between. Germline V gives CDR1 SGHDN, CDR2 FVKESK. This CDR3 has 19 amino acids. Combining the CDR3 with reference TRBV14 and TRBJ2-3 gives the whole variable domain EAGVTQFPSHSVIEKGQTVTLRCDPISGHDNLYWYRRVMGKEIKFLLHFVKESKQDESGMPNNRFLAERTGGTYSTLKVQPAELEDSGVYFCASSPLRRASKTDTDTQYFGPGTRLTVL.

This clonotype was seen many times. The chain links TRBV12-3 or TRBV12-4 to TRBJ2-2; 10 positions match TRBD2. The CDR3 sequence is 16 residues long. Trimming took 6 bases from V and 6 from J; bases not matched to a gene: 10. CDR3 in amino acids: CASSQRLAGSPGELFF. CDR3 coding DNA: TGTGCCAGCAGCCAACGACTAGCGGGTTCCCCCGGGGAGCTGTTTTTT.

This chain connects TRBV12-3 or TRBV12-4 to TRBJ2-5; tentatively, D is TRBD2 (5 bases). The V and J ends lost 3 bases and 5 bases respectively, with 13 bases between them. The CDR3 length is 14 residues. The CDR3 DNA reads as TGTGCCAGCAGTTTCGGGGTAATCGGGGAGACCCAGTACTTC. Its protein is CASSFGVIGETQYF.

In its sample, this clonotype was seen many times. The chain employs TRBV4-2 and TRBJ2-7, with TRBD2 matching over 7 bases. Germline V gene data show CDR1 as LGHNA and CDR2 as YNFKEQ. Trimming took 0 bases from V and 2 from J; bases not matched to a gene: 1. There are 14 residues in the CDR3. In DNA form, the CDR3 reads TGTGCCAGCAGCCAAGATCTAGCGGCCTACGAGCAGTACTTC. Residues: CASSQDLAAYEQYF.

This clonotype was found many times. J is TRBJ2-7 and V is TRBV7-3; 8 positions agree with TRBD2. V lost 1 base to trimming and J lost 7 bases; unmatched junction nucleotides: 9. The CDR3 loop spans 15 amino acids. Germline assignment: CDR1 SGHTA and CDR2 FQGTGA. The CDR3 loop reads CASSLIGGRSEEQYF. The CDR3 DNA is TGTGCCAGCAGCTTAATTGGCGGGAGGAGTGAAGAGCAGTACTTC.

In its sample, this clonotype was seen a few times. The chain has TRBV6-5 and TRBJ2-7, with 7 bases identical to TRBD1. Germline loops: CDR1 MNHEY, CDR2 SVGAGI. V trimming: 6 bases; J trimming: 5 bases; junction bases outside the gene matches: 4. The CDR3 length is 12 residues. CDR3 DNA sequence: TGTGCCAGCAGCCACGACAGGGACGAGCAGTACTTC. This sequence encodes CASSHDRDEQYF.

This clonotype appeared many times. The chain has TRBV19 and TRBJ2-3; D gene uncertain. The CDR3 spans 14 residues. The germline V and J ends were trimmed by 4 bases and 3 bases, with 11 bases remaining between them. Germline lookup yields CDR1 LNHDA and CDR2 SQIVND (reference sequence). The CDR3 DNA sequence: TGTGCCAGTAGTAAGAGGCCTAGGACAGATACGCAGTATTTT. Its protein product is CASSKRPRTDTQYF.

Details on this clonotype: One base away lies a much larger clone, so this may be a sequencing read error. The V gene is TRBV7-4, the J gene TRBJ1-3; D call uncertain. The CDR3 loop spans 12 amino acids. V shed 8 bases and J shed 4 bases, with 9 bases lying between them. The germline V gene has CDR1 SGHVT and CDR2 SQSDAQ. The CDR3 bases are TGTGCCAGCGGCTCGGAGGGAAACACCATATATTTT. This codes for CASGSEGNTIYF.

This clonotype was seen a few times. The chain combines TRBV12-3 or TRBV12-4 with TRBJ2-1; D unclear. The V end lost 8 bases, the J end lost 1 base, and 6 bases lay between the germline ends. The CDR3 has 12 residues. The CDR3 reads CASLGSYNEQFF. The CDR3 bases are TGTGCCAGCCTGGGGTCCTACAATGAGCAGTTCTTC.

This clonotype turned up a few times. The chain has TRBV14 and TRBJ1-4; D is undetermined. Germline V gene lookup returns CDR1 SGHDN and CDR2 FVKESK. V was shortened by 0 bases and J by 3 bases, with 14 bases between the two germline ends. The CDR3 runs to 17 residues. The chain's CDR3 is CASSQDPVRGANEKLFF. DNA of the CDR3: TGTGCCAGCAGCCAAGATCCGGTGAGAGGAGCTAATGAAAAACTGTTTTTT. The whole variable domain, remainder taken from reference TRBV14 and TRBJ1-4, is EAGVTQFPSHSVIEKGQTVTLRCDPISGHDNLYWYRRVMGKEIKFLLHFVKESKQDESGMPNNRFLAERTGGTYSTLKVQPAELEDSGVYFCASSQDPVRGANEKLFFGSGTQLSVL.

Many counts were recorded for this clonotype. J is TRBJ2-3 and V is TRBV4-1; weak D call: TRBD2 (5 bases). Trimming took 2 bases from V and 2 from J, leaving 11 bases between them. The CDR3 has 15 residues. Germline V gene sequence: CDR1 MGHRA, CDR2 YSYEKL. CDR3 residues: CASSQTDSFTDTQYF. CDR3 in DNA: TGCGCCAGCAGCCAAACGGACTCCTTCACAGATACGCAGTATTTT.

In this sample, this clonotype turned up many times. The rearrangement joins TRBV7-2 to TRBJ2-7, with 8 positions matching TRBD1. CDR3 length equals 15 residues. Germline values: CDR1 SGHTA, CDR2 FQGNSA. V lost 1 base and J lost 2; bases outside the gene matches: 4. CDR3 coding DNA: TGTGCCAGCAGCTTAGAGGGACAGGTGGCCTACGAGCAGTACTTC. Amino acids: CASSLEGQVAYEQYF.

This clonotype came up a few times. J is TRBJ2-1 and V is TRBV5-5, with D hard to call. Germline values: CDR1 SGHKS, CDR2 YYEKEE (reference sequence). Trimming stripped 4 bases from V and 9 bases from J, with 11 bases between. CDR3 length: 12 residues. In DNA, the CDR3 is TGTGCCAGCAGCCAATCAGTAGGTGAGCAGTTCTTC. This translates into CASSQSVGEQFF.

V usage is TRBV20-1 and J usage is TRBJ1-4; TRBD1 aligns across 8 bases. The ends lost 5 bases at V and 8 bases at J; junction bases unmatched: 13. The germline gives CDR1 DFQATT, CDR2 SNEGSKA (reference sequence). The CDR3 extends over 15 amino acids. As DNA, the CDR3 is TGCAGTGCTCGTCGATCTCAGGGGGCGAGCGAAAAACTGTTTTTT. Translating gives CSARRSQGASEKLFF.

The chain couples TRBV2 to TRBJ2-5; 7 bases agree with TRBD2. After removal of 6 bases from V and 2 bases from J, the junction contained 9 bases not matched to a gene. Looked up from germline, CDR1 is SNHLY and CDR2 is FYNNEI. The CDR3 sequence is 15 residues long. The CDR3 spells CASSVGLPIQETQYF. The CDR3 DNA reads as TGTGCCAGCAGCGTGGGACTACCCATACAAGAGACCCAGTACTTC.

This clonotype was observed at least ten times. The chain couples TRBV6-5 to TRBJ2-3, with D maybe TRBD2 (5 bases). Deletions cut 7 bases from V and 2 bases from J, with 22 bases between. Germline loops: CDR1 MNHEY, CDR2 SVGAGI. This CDR3 contains 17 residues. The CDR3, as DNA: TGTGCCAGCACTTCCCTAGCCGGGCCAAGTCCCACAGATACGCAGTATTTT. Translated: CASTSLAGPSPTDTQYF.

In its sample, this clonotype was seen many times. The chain uses TRBV7-3 and TRBJ2-5; 10 bases line up with TRBD2. The CDR3 consists of 16 residues. Germline CDR1 reads SGHTA; CDR2 reads FQGTGA. J gave up 4 bases and V 1 base, and 6 bases lay outside the gene matches. The CDR3 region has the DNA TGTGCCAGCAGCTTAAGGACTAGCGGAGGCCGAGAGACCCAGTACTTC. Amino acid sequence: CASSLRTSGGRETQYF.

The chain carries TRBV29-1 and TRBJ2-1, with a possible D match to TRBD2 (5 bases). This CDR3 region has 13 residues. The V and J ends lost 7 bases and 4 bases respectively, with 14 bases between them. Germline-derived CDR1 and CDR2 are SQVTM and ANQGSEA. CDR3 DNA sequence: TGCAGCGCCGAGGGCAGGACTTACAATGAGCAGTTCTTC. Its protein is CSAEGRTYNEQFF.

This clonotype was seen a few times. The V call is TRBV19, the J call TRBJ1-4; D gene ambiguous. Germline CDR1 is LNHDA and CDR2 is SQIVND (reference sequence). The CDR3 has 15 amino acids. Between the trimmed V and J ends, which lost 3 bases and 0 bases, there was a span of 8 bases. In DNA, the CDR3 is TGTGCCAGTAGTATGGAAAGAGCAACTAATGAAAAACTGTTTTTT. This translates into CASSMERATNEKLFF.

There are many counts of this clonotype. This chain links TRBV7-8 with TRBJ1-6; weak D call: TRBD1 (6 bases). This CDR3 spans 15 amino acids. Trimming shortened V by 5 bases and J by 6 bases, and 14 bases separated the two germline ends. The germline V gene has CDR1 SGHVS and CDR2 FQNEAQ. CDR3 in amino acids: CASSPQGLINSPLHF. In nucleotides, the CDR3 is TGTGCCAGCAGCCCCCAGGGGCTAATTAATTCACCCCTCCACTTT.

This clonotype occurred a few times. This rearrangement joins TRBV10-3 to TRBJ2-3, with TRBD2 as a possible D gene (6 bases). CDR1 and CDR2 from the germline V gene are ENHRY and SYGVKD. This CDR3 is built from 14 residues. Trimming cost V 6 bases and J 4 bases, with 14 bases left between them. DNA for the CDR3: TGTGCCATCAGCCCCGGGACTGACGCAGATACGCAGTATTTT. It yields the protein CAISPGTDADTQYF.

This clonotype was detected many times. The chain is built from TRBV7-9 and TRBJ2-4; TRBD2 matches 16 bases. There are 18 residues in the CDR3. The trim removed 3 bases at V and 3 bases at J, leaving 5 bases unmatched. Germline values: CDR1 SEHNR, CDR2 FQNEAQ (reference sequence). The CDR3 loop is CASSLGLAGGPGKNIQYF. CDR3 nucleotides: TGTGCCAGCAGCTTGGGACTAGCGGGAGGGCCGGGCAAAAACATTCAGTACTTC.

Worth noting for this clonotype: The conserved phenylalanine or tryptophan normally closing the CDR3 is absent here, so this likely arose from a read error. The chain carries TRBV28 and TRBJ1-4; D not certain. V lost 6 bases, J lost 13 bases, and 12 bases lay in between. The germline V gene has CDR1 MDHEN and CDR2 SYDVKM. This CDR3 contains 11 residues. DNA for the CDR3: TGTGCCAGCAGAACTCCCCTGGGACTGTTTCTT. Translation: CASRTPLGLFL.